A selection of T cell receptor beta chains follows, all from one sample in a study of CD8+CD57+ T cells in acquired aplastic anemia. TCRdb redid the calling of the reads with MiXCR, one entry per CDR3 protein. The data contain around 130,000 distinct CDR3 sequences, 48% of them singletons. Sequencing was carried out using sorted CD4+, CD8+, or CD8+CD57+ T cells (not recorded which) from PBMCs. The origin of the receptors is a human donor in good health, serving as a control. The CDR3 runs from the conserved cysteine through the conserved F or W. D genes are given only for firm matches. Only part of the rows carry a size: once, few, many, or a class if the clone is expanded.

11	TRBD1	TRBV10-3	many	TRBJ2-3	TGTGCCAACGGGGACAGGGATACGCAGTATTTT	CANGDRDTQYF
15	TRBD2	TRBV4-1	NA	TRBJ2-5	TGCGCCAGCAGCCAAGACGGGGACGGGAGGGCGACCCAGTACTTC	CASSQDGDGRATQYF
16	NA	TRBV5-1	NA	TRBJ1-2	TGCGCCAGCAGCTTGGATTCTGGGGTCGGTAACTATGGCTACACCTTC	CASSLDSGVGNYGYTF
16	NA	TRBV24-1	many	TRBJ2-5	TGTGCCACCAGTGATTTGCCTAGCCGGCAACGAGAGACCCAGTACTTC	CATSDLPSRQRETQYF
14	NA	TRBV30	many	TRBJ2-7	TGTGCCTGGAGTGTATTGCCCGCACTCTACGAGCAGTACTTC	CAWSVLPALYEQYF
14	NA	TRBV6-2/TRBV6-3	many	TRBJ2-1	TGTGCCAGCAGTTACGGACGGGGTAGGGGTGAGCAGTTCTTC	CASSYGRGRGEQFF
20	TRBD1	TRBV19	NA	TRBJ2-1	TGTGCCAGTAGTCTGAGCGGGACAGGGGTCGTCCTCGATATCTACAATGAGCAGTTCTTC	CASSLSGTGVVLDIYNEQFF
14	NA	TRBV15	few	TRBJ1-3	TGTGCCACCAGCAGGGAAGTCTCTGGAAACACCATATATTTT	CATSREVSGNTIYF
13	NA	TRBV19	NA	TRBJ2-7	TGTGCCAGTAGTACCAGGGAGTTCTACGAGCAGTACTTC	CASSTREFYEQYF
13	NA	TRBV7-2	many	TRBJ1-2	TGTGCCAGCAGCTTCGGCAATTCCCTGGGCTACACCTTC	CASSFGNSLGYTF
14	NA	TRBV7-8	NA	TRBJ1-4	TGTGCCAGCAGCCCGACTAGCGGGAATGAAAAACTGTTTTTT	CASSPTSGNEKLFF
12	NA	TRBV5-8	many	TRBJ2-7	TGTGCCACCGTGGACAGTCCCTACGAGCAGTACTTC	CATVDSPYEQYF
12	NA	TRBV29-1	medium-sized	TRBJ2-5	TGCAGCGTTGTTGGCCTGCAGCACACACTCTACTTC	CSVVGLQHTLYF
17	TRBD2	TRBV24-1	NA	TRBJ2-3	TGTGCCACCAGTGATTTGGCGCTAGCGGGAGCACCAGATACGCAGTATTTT	CATSDLALAGAPDTQYF
12	NA	TRBV20-1	once	TRBJ2-5	TGCAGTGCTAAAGGACCCCAAGAGACCCAGTACTTC	CSAKGPQETQYF
13	NA	TRBV25-1	medium-sized	TRBJ1-1	TGTGCCAGCATGGTAGGGGTGAACACTGAAGCTTTCTTT	CASMVGVNTEAFF
13	TRBD1	TRBV19	many	TRBJ1-2	TGTGCCAGTACACCAGACAGGGCGTCTGGCTACACCTTC	CASTPDRASGYTF
14	NA	TRBV24-1	medium-sized	TRBJ2-7	TGTGCCACCTTGAACTACCACCACTCCTACGAGCAGTACTTC	CATLNYHHSYEQYF
11	NA	TRBV10-3	NA	TRBJ2-3	TGTGCCATCAGTGTCACAGATACGCAGTATTTT	CAISVTDTQYF
13	TRBD1	TRBV7-3	many	TRBJ2-3	TGTGCCAGCAGCCAGGGGGAGAGGGATACGCAGTATTTT	CASSQGERDTQYF
15	TRBD1	TRBV19	NA	TRBJ1-6	TGTGTCAGTAGTATGGGTCTCCAGGGGGATTCACCCCTCCACTTT	CVSSMGLQGDSPLHF
13	NA	TRBV2	NA	TRBJ1-2	TGTGCCAGCAGGGAGACTGTAGATGGTGGCTACACCTTC	CASRETVDGGYTF
15	TRBD2	TRBV7-3	NA	TRBJ2-2	TGTGCCAGCAGCTTAAGACTAGCATTCTCCGGGGAGCTGTTTTTT	CASSLRLAFSGELFF
11	NA	TRBV7-2	NA	TRBJ2-7	TGTGCCAGCAGTATAGAAGACAGGCAGTACTTC	CASSIEDRQYF
15	NA	TRBV2	NA	TRBJ1-6	TGTGCCAGCAGTGAAGCGGGCAGGGGCAATTCACCCCTCCACTTT	CASSEAGRGNSPLHF
16	NA	TRBV2	NA	TRBJ1-5	TGTGCCAGCAGTGAATGGGGACCCGGGAGGGGGCAGCCCCAGCATTTT	CASSEWGPGRGQPQHF
13	NA	TRBV6-1	many	TRBJ1-5	TGTGCCAGCACCCAGGGGCGCAATCAGCCCCAGCATTTT	CASTQGRNQPQHF
15	NA	TRBV9	NA	TRBJ1-5	TGTGCCAGCAGCGTAGGGGCAGGGCTCAATCAGCCCCAGCATTTT	CASSVGAGLNQPQHF